The 21 T cell receptor beta chains in this list originate from one sample, sequenced in a study of human T cells and chemical hapten exposure. TCRdb ran MiXCR on the RACE reads and lists one entry per CDR3 protein. In the table there are some 74,000 distinct CDR3 sequences, around 15% of which are singletons. Specified time point: pre-sensitization, week 0. Documented treatment: therapeutic diphenylcyclopropenone sensitization with weekly scalp DPC. The source was whole blood, collected in connection with sensitization to the hapten diphenylcyclopropenone (DPC). All receptors come from a woman in her forties or fifties with alopecia areata. Some clones in this sample may be carry-over from other donors' samples.

This clonotype has ten or more counts. This chain links TRBV9 with TRBJ2-3, with D perhaps matching TRBD1 (7 bases). Germline V gives CDR1 SGDLS, CDR2 YYNGEE. The CDR3 consists of 13 residues. V lost 5 bases and J 4 bases, leaving 11 bases between the germline ends. CDR3 in DNA: TGTGCCAGCAGTCCAGGGGGGTCAGATACGCAGTATTTT. It is translated as CASSPGGSDTQYF.

V is TRBV7-2 and J is TRBJ2-7; TRBD2 agrees at 13 bases. The CDR3 contains 15 residues. From germline, CDR1 is SGHTA and CDR2 FQGNSA. Trimming cost V 5 bases and J 9 bases; bases outside gene matches: 10. The CDR3 region has the DNA TGTGCCAGCAGCCTCGGGACTAGCGGGGCTCTGGGGCAGTACTTC. Translated, it gives CASSLGTSGALGQYF.

This clonotype was seen only a few times. The V gene is TRBV20-1, the J gene TRBJ1-1, with TRBD1 matching over 7 bases. This CDR3 contains 14 residues. Germline V gene sequence: CDR1 DFQATT, CDR2 SNEGSKA (reference sequence). The junction had 7 bases not matched to a gene; V was cut back by 3 bases and J by 3 bases. The CDR3 coding sequence is TGCAGTGCTAGTGAAGGTCAGGGGGACACTGAAGCTTTCTTT. Protein: CSASEGQGDTEAFF.

The chain couples TRBV5-3 to TRBJ1-1; 7 nucleotides match TRBD1. TRBV5-3 is identified as an open reading frame with a role that is uncertain. The V segment lost 0 bases and the J segment 1 base; nucleotides outside the gene matches: 12. This CDR3 region has 18 residues. As DNA, the CDR3 is TGTGCCAGAAGCTTGGCTATACCGGGACAGAGAAGGAACACTGAAGCTTTCTTT. Translating gives CARSLAIPGQRRNTEAFF.

J is TRBJ2-2 and V is TRBV11-3; D is undetermined. Trimming shortened V by 6 bases and J by 6 bases, and 11 bases separated the two germline ends. The CDR3 is 13 amino acids. CDR1 is SGHNT and CDR2 is YENEEA in the germline V gene. The CDR3 nucleotides read TGTGCCAGCAGGGCCACCCCCGCCGGGGAGCTGTTTTTT. The encoded protein is CASRATPAGELFF.

This clonotype showed up just a few times. This rearrangement joins TRBV18 to TRBJ1-4; D possibly corresponds to TRBD1 (5 bases). Germline loops: CDR1 KGHSH, CDR2 LQKENI. The CDR3 totals 14 residues. V gave up 5 bases and J gave up 3 bases, with 10 bases separating them. CDR3 residues: CASSSGVSNEKLFF. The CDR3 DNA sequence: TGTGCCAGCTCATCGGGGGTGTCTAATGAAAAACTGTTTTTT.

The V and J genes are TRBV3-1 and TRBJ2-7; possible D gene TRBD2, 6 bases. CDR1 and CDR2 from the germline V gene are LGHDT and YNNKEL (reference sequence). Trimming took off 7 bases at V and 4 bases at J, with 11 bases between the two ends. The CDR3 consists of 12 residues. CDR3 residues: CASTGVSYEQYF. The CDR3 DNA reads as TGTGCCAGCACGGGAGTTTCTTACGAGCAGTACTTC.

This clonotype showed up many times. This chain links TRBV6-5 with TRBJ2-3, with a weak D call TRBD2 (5 bases). Germline assignment: CDR1 MNHEY and CDR2 SVGAGI. Trimming removed 3 bases from V and 2 bases from J, with 12 bases in between. This CDR3 spans 15 amino acids. The CDR3 here is CASSYEGPDTDTQYF. The DNA for the CDR3 is TGTGCCAGCAGTTATGAGGGTCCTGACACAGATACGCAGTATTTT.

The V gene is TRBV5-1, the J gene TRBJ2-3; D is unresolved. In germline, CDR1 is SGHRS, CDR2 YFSETQ. The germline V and J ends were trimmed by 0 bases and 4 bases, with 9 bases remaining between them. This CDR3 is 14 amino acids long. The DNA of the CDR3 is TGCGCCAGCAGCTTGGATTTCAGGCCAGATACGCAGTATTTT. Translating it yields CASSLDFRPDTQYF.

The V gene is TRBV20-1, the J gene TRBJ1-3; D may be TRBD1 (5 bases). The CDR3 contains 15 residues. The germline V gene has CDR1 DFQATT and CDR2 SNEGSKA (reference sequence). The V end lost 2 bases, the J end lost 0 bases, and 11 bases lay between the germline ends. CDR3 sequence reads: CSARLDNLSGNTIYF. CDR3 sequence (DNA): TGCAGTGCTAGACTGGACAACCTCTCTGGAAACACCATATATTTT.

Only a few counts were recorded for this clonotype. The DNA of the CDR3 is TGCGCCAGCAGCCCGGACCCTAGCGAGTTAAGGAATGAGCAGTTCTTC. Translated: CASSPDPSELRNEQFF. The chain uses TRBV5-1 and TRBJ2-1, with TRBD2 as a possible D gene (6 bases). The CDR3 contains 16 residues. With 4 bases removed from V and 7 bases from J, the gap between germline ends came to 21 bases. Germline-derived CDR1 and CDR2 are SGHRS and YFSETQ. The whole variable domain, filled in from reference TRBV5-1 and TRBJ2-1, reads KAGVTQTPRYLIKTRGQQVTLSCSPISGHRSVSWYQQTPGQGLQFLFEYFSETQRNKGNFPGRFSGRQFSNSRSEMNVSTLELGDSALYLCASSPDPSELRNEQFFGPGTRLTVL.

This clonotype was counted only a few times. The chain uses TRBV6-2 or TRBV6-3 and TRBJ2-1, with 13 bases aligning to TRBD2. Germline lookup yields CDR1 MNHEY and CDR2 SVGEGT. This CDR3 has 18 residues. V lost 5 bases and J lost 4; bases outside the gene matches: 11. The CDR3 here is CASSTRTSGSGVYNEQFF. The CDR3 bases are TGTGCCAGCAGTACGCGGACTAGCGGGAGTGGGGTTTACAATGAGCAGTTCTTC.

This clonotype showed up just a few times. This rearrangement joins TRBV7-2 to TRBJ2-2, with D perhaps TRBD2 (6 bases). The CDR3 runs to 16 residues. CDR1 is SGHTA, CDR2 FQGNSA, per germline. The V and J ends lost 3 bases and 5 bases respectively, with 16 bases between them. The DNA of the CDR3 is TGTGCCAGCAGCTTCTTCGGCGGGGTTAATACCGGGGAGCTGTTTTTT. Its translation: CASSFFGGVNTGELFF.

This clonotype turned up a few times. This chain links TRBV5-6 with TRBJ2-7, with TRBD1 matching over 9 bases. V shed 4 bases and J 6 bases; nucleotides not matched to a gene: 14. CDR3 length: 16 amino acids. CDR1 and CDR2 (germline): SGHDT, YYEEEE. The CDR3 DNA sequence: TGTGCCAGCAGCACCCCCGGGACAGGGCCTTACGGCGAGCAGTACTTC. This translates into CASSTPGTGPYGEQYF. The variable domain in full, completed from reference TRBV5-6 and TRBJ2-7, reads DAGVTQSPTHLIKTRGQQVTLRCSPKSGHDTVSWYQQALGQGPQFIFQYYEEEERQRGNFPDRFSGHQFPNYSSELNVNALLLGDSALYLCASSTPGTGPYGEQYFGPGTRLTVT.

As DNA, the CDR3 is TGTGCCAGCAGCCGGGGGGAGAGCTCTGGAAACACCATATATTTT. Translating gives CASSRGESSGNTIYF. The chain carries TRBV3-1 and TRBJ1-3; D may be TRBD1 (5 bases). Germline CDR1 and CDR2: LGHDT and YNNKEL (reference sequence). This CDR3 has 15 amino acids. V was shortened by 4 bases and J by 0 bases, with 10 bases between the two germline ends.

This clonotype was seen a few times. The J gene is TRBJ1-3, the V gene TRBV11-2; no firm D call. Germline V lookup: CDR1 SGHAT, CDR2 FQNNGV. Trimming took 1 base from V and 0 from J, leaving 16 bases between them. The CDR3 is 18 amino acids. This chain's CDR3 is CASSLVGSGLSSGNTIYF. Here the CDR3 DNA reads TGTGCCAGCAGCTTAGTGGGGTCAGGCTTAAGCTCTGGAAACACCATATATTTT.

The table lists this clonotype with a few counts. The V gene is TRBV3-1, the J gene TRBJ1-6, with 11 bases that match TRBD1. Trimming at V came to 0 bases and at J to 8 bases, leaving 3 bases not matched to a gene. Looked up from germline, CDR1 is LGHDT and CDR2 is YNNKEL (reference sequence). The CDR3 extends over 16 amino acids. DNA for the CDR3: TGTGCCAGCAGCCAAGATCGGACAGGGGGCCATTCACCCCTCCACTTT. Protein sequence: CASSQDRTGGHSPLHF.

The chain links TRBV18 to TRBJ2-1; D perhaps matches TRBD2 (6 bases). Germline CDR1 KGHSH, CDR2 LQKENI. The length of the CDR3 is 16 residues. The ends were cut back, 3 bases at V and 1 base at J, with 13 bases in the middle. For the CDR3, the DNA is TGTGCCAGCTCACCCCCGGGGACTCCTTCCTACAATGAGCAGTTCTTC. This translates into CASSPPGTPSYNEQFF. Drawing the rest from reference TRBV18 and TRBJ2-1, the complete variable domain is NAGVMQNPRHLVRRRGQEARLRCSPMKGHSHVYWYRQLPEEGLKFMVYLQKENIIDESGMPKERFSAEFPKEGPSILRIQQVVRGDSAAYFCASSPPGTPSYNEQFFGPGTRLTVL.

The V gene is TRBV29-1, the J gene TRBJ2-1; 7 bases map to TRBD1. The CDR3 runs to 16 residues. The germline CDR1 and CDR2 sequences are SQVTM and ANQGSEA. Germline trimming cut 1 base from V and 1 base from J; bases unmatched to any gene: 7. CDR3 protein: CSVEAPTGPSYNEQFF. DNA of the CDR3: TGCAGCGTTGAAGCCCCGACAGGGCCATCCTACAATGAGCAGTTCTTC.

This clonotype was counted ten times or more. J is TRBJ2-4 and V is TRBV3-1, with D perhaps being TRBD1 or TRBD2 (6 bases each). The CDR3 is made up of 15 amino acids. Germline-derived CDR1 and CDR2 are LGHDT and YNNKEL (reference sequence). Deletions cut 0 bases from V and 7 bases from J, with 13 bases between. This CDR3 is CASSQDLSGANIQYF. The CDR3 coding sequence is TGTGCCAGCAGCCAAGATCTATCGGGGGCCAACATTCAGTACTTC.

This chain joins TRBV6-2 or TRBV6-3 and TRBJ2-1; D tentatively reads TRBD1 or TRBD2 (5 bases each). The length of the CDR3 is 16 residues. The V gene lost 0 bases and the J gene lost 0 bases, with 9 bases spanning the gap. Germline V gives CDR1 MNHEY, CDR2 SVGEGT. Here the CDR3 reads CASSYSGVSSYNEQFF. The CDR3 nucleotides are TGTGCCAGCAGTTACTCGGGGGTAAGCTCCTACAATGAGCAGTTCTTC.